The clone carrying this T cell receptor (beta chain) was seen repeatedly, ten times or more. The germline CDR1 and CDR2 sequences are LGHDT and YNNKEL (reference sequence). Trimming took 2 bases from V and 7 from J, leaving 5 bases between them. The CDR3 runs to 11 residues. Genomic DNA served as the source from which two-round multiplex PCR generated TCR beta CDR3 amplicons. TRBV and TRBJ genes each had their own specific primers in first-round PCR. TCRdb reanalysed the multiplex PCR reads using MiXCR and keeps one entry per CDR3 protein. The sample includes 25,000 to 30,000 distinct CDR3 sequences, roughly 41% of them seen just once. The sample comes from a study of prognosis after radiotherapy for stage I lung cancer.

The source was PBMCs, collected before or after stereotactic body radiation therapy (not recorded which). This receptor was identified in a donor aged 50 or older with non-small cell lung cancer. V and J are TRBV3-1 and TRBJ2-5; D ambiguous. This CDR3 is CASSQIRTQYF. The CDR3 coding sequence is TGTGCCAGCAGCCAAATCAGGACCCAGTACTTC.